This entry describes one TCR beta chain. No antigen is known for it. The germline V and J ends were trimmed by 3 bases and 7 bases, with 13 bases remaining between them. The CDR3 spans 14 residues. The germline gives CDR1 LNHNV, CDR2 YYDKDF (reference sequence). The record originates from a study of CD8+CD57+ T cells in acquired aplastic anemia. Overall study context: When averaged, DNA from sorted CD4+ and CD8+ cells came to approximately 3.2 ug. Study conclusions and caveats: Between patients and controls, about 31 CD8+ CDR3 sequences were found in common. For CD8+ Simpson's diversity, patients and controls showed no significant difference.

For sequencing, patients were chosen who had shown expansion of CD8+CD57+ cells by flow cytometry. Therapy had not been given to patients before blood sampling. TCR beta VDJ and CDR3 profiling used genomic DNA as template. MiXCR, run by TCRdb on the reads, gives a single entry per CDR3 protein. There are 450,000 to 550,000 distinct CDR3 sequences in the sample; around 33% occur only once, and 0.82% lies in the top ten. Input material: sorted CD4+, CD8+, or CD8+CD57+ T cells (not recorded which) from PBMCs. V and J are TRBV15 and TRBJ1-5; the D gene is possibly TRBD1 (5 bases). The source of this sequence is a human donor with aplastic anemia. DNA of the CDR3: TGTGCCACCAGCAGCTTGCAGGGAGGACAGCCCCAGCATTTT. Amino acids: CATSSLQGGQPQHF.